Listed below are T cell receptor beta chains from one sample, sequenced in a study of regulatory T cells in long-lasting Graves disease. One entry per CDR3 protein, called by TCRdb with MiXCR from the multiplex PCR reads. The sample consists of some 350,000 distinct CDR3 sequences, 15% to 20% of them appearing once. These records were also assigned to another study, of T cells in Graves' hyperthyroidism and ophthalmopathy.

The input for sequencing was peripheral blood mononuclear cells (PBMCs), taken at new diagnosis, from a patient treated with antithyroid drugs. These receptors were obtained from a woman aged 18-29 years with Graves disease. CDR3s include the opening cysteine and the closing phenylalanine or tryptophan. The order of the fields is D gene, V gene, clone size, J gene, CDR3 protein, CDR3 DNA. The D gene is left open where the match is weak. Some rows mark clone size as missing; the rest say once, few, many or name a class of expanded clone.

D: .; V: TRBV18; size: many; J: TRBJ2-1; CDR3: CASSPLSNTYNEQFF; DNA: TGTGCCAGCTCACCGCTCAGTAATACCTACAATGAGCAGTTCTTC
D: TRBD1; V: TRBV18; size: many; J: TRBJ2-3; CDR3: CASSRRQGGTDTQYF; DNA: TGTGCCAGCTCACGTCGACAGGGAGGCACAGATACGCAGTATTTT
D: .; V: TRBV6-2/TRBV6-3; size: .; J: TRBJ2-2; CDR3: CASSEISATEVFGELFF; DNA: TGTGCCAGCAGTGAAATCTCTGCAACCGAGGTTTTCGGGGAGCTGTTTTTT
D: TRBD1; V: TRBV5-1; size: many; J: TRBJ2-7; CDR3: CASTRTGTGAIDSYEQYF; DNA: TGCGCCAGCACGCGCACCGGGACAGGGGCGATTGACTCCTACGAGCAGTACTTC
D: .; V: TRBV12-3/TRBV12-4; size: many; J: TRBJ1-5; CDR3: CASSLTAGSHQPQHF; DNA: TGTGCCAGCAGTCTTACAGCAGGGTCCCATCAGCCCCAGCATTTT
D: TRBD1; V: TRBV5-1; size: .; J: TRBJ2-5; CDR3: CASSTSGTGLFQETQYF; DNA: TGCGCCAGCAGCACGTCCGGGACAGGGCTTTTCCAAGAGACCCAGTACTTC
D: .; V: TRBV20-1; size: .; J: TRBJ1-2; CDR3: CSASPHTGAGGYTF; DNA: TGCAGTGCTAGCCCTCACACGGGGGCGGGAGGCTACACCTTC
D: TRBD1; V: TRBV20-1; size: many; J: TRBJ2-7; CDR3: CSAGGQGWSYEQYF; DNA: TGCAGTGCAGGCGGACAGGGTTGGTCCTACGAGCAGTACTTC
D: TRBD1; V: TRBV20-1; size: many; J: TRBJ2-7; CDR3: CSARRGTGSYEQYF; DNA: TGCAGTGCTAGGCGCGGGACAGGGTCCTACGAGCAGTACTTC
D: .; V: TRBV29-1; size: .; J: TRBJ1-1; CDR3: CSVGTHEAFF; DNA: TGCAGCGTTGGGACACATGAAGCTTTCTTT
D: .; V: TRBV6-2/TRBV6-3; size: .; J: TRBJ2-1; CDR3: CASRTAGEQFF; DNA: TGTGCCAGCAGGACAGCTGGTGAGCAGTTCTTC
D: .; V: TRBV13; size: many; J: TRBJ2-3; CDR3: CASSPSSTNTDTQYF; DNA: TGTGCCAGCAGCCCTTCCTCGACTAACACAGATACGCAGTATTTT
D: TRBD1; V: TRBV6-2/TRBV6-3; size: .; J: TRBJ1-5; CDR3: CASNYPYGQGTSNQPQHF; DNA: TGTGCCAGCAATTATCCTTATGGACAGGGGACTAGCAATCAGCCCCAGCATTTT